Shown below are 20 T cell receptor beta chains from a single sample sequenced in a study of beta chain features in type 1 diabetes. Expressed TCRB transcripts were sequenced after all isolated RNA was converted to cDNA. Assay used: immunoSEQ multiplex PCR; TCRdb lists only in-frame clones, some missing. The table lists about 290,000 clones, roughly 8% of them singletons. Input material: central memory CD4+ T cells from blood. These receptors originate from a woman between 18 and 30 years old in good health.

V usage is TRBV30 and J usage is TRBJ1-3, with D unclear. The CDR3 runs to 16 residues. Germline CDR1 and CDR2: GTSNPN and SVGIG (reference sequence). The ends were cut back, 5 bases at V and 0 bases at J, with 17 bases in the middle. CDR3 DNA: TGTGCCTGGCAACCGGACGGCGTGCGCTCTGGAAACACCATATATTTT. This sequence encodes CAWQPDGVRSGNTIYF.

This clone has a count of ten or more. The V gene is TRBV28, the J gene TRBJ1-4, with a possible D match to TRBD1 (6 bases). Trimming cost V 5 bases and J 14 bases, with 24 bases left between them. Per the germline V gene, CDR1 is MDHEN and CDR2 is SYDVKM. The CDR3 spans 15 residues. CDR3 sequence: CASSDPRQDLAWLFF. The CDR3 nucleotides are TGTGCCAGCAGTGACCCGAGACAGGACCTTGCTTGGCTGTTTTTT. The full variable domain, with the rest looked up from reference TRBV28 and TRBJ1-4, is DVKVTQSSRYLVKRTGEKVFLECVQDMDHENMFWYRQDPGLGLRLIYFSYDVKMKEKGDIPEGYSVSREKKERFSLILESASTNQTSMYLCASSDPRQDLAWLFFGSGTQLSVL.

This clone was picked up a small number of times. The V and J genes are TRBV7-3 and TRBJ2-5, with D hard to call. The CDR3 has 13 residues. Germline values: CDR1 SGHTA, CDR2 FQGTGA. V was cut by 5 bases and J by 4 bases, with 11 bases left in between. CDR3 DNA sequence: TGTGCCAGCAGCCCCTGGACCTCAGAGACCCAGTACTTC. Translating gives CASSPWTSETQYF.

This clone was detected only a few times. In DNA, the CDR3 is TGTGCCAGCAGCTTGACTAGCGGGACCCGGGGTACGCAGTATTTT. Protein: CASSLTSGTRGTQYF. The rearrangement links TRBV13 to TRBJ2-3, with TRBD2 matching 11 bases. The CDR3 is made up of 15 amino acids. V was pared by 3 bases and J by 8 bases, with 7 bases of the junction left unmatched. Germline-derived CDR1 and CDR2 are PRHDT and FYEKMQ (reference sequence).

This clone was detected a few times. The chain joins TRBV28 to TRBJ1-5; D ambiguous. V lost 9 bases, J lost 2 bases, and 11 bases lay in between. Germline-derived CDR1 and CDR2 are MDHEN and SYDVKM. The CDR3 loop spans 13 amino acids. CDR3 residues: CARGYKGNQPQHF. CDR3 bases: TGTGCCAGGGGCTACAAAGGCAATCAGCCCCAGCATTTT.

This chain uses TRBV28 with TRBJ2-3, with 16 nucleotides matching TRBD2. The CDR3 contains 20 residues. V shed 3 bases and J 2 bases; nucleotides not matched to a gene: 11. CDR1 is MDHEN and CDR2 is SYDVKM in the germline V gene. The DNA of the CDR3 is TGTGCCAGCAGTTTTGATTCCTCGGGACTAGCGGGGGGGGCCACAGATACGCAGTATTTT. This encodes CASSFDSSGLAGGATDTQYF.

The chain links TRBV4-2 to TRBJ2-1; D may be TRBD2 (6 bases). With 1 base removed from V and 4 bases from J, the gap between germline ends came to 11 bases. The length of the CDR3 is 15 residues. Germline values: CDR1 LGHNA, CDR2 YNFKEQ. DNA of the CDR3: TGTGCCAGCAGCCAAGGCGGGAATAGGTACAATGAGCAGTTCTTC. As protein: CASSQGGNRYNEQFF.

This clone was seen ten or more times. CDR3 sequence reads: CASSRQSGANVLTF. DNA for the CDR3: TGTGCCAGCAGTCGCCAGTCTGGGGCCAACGTCCTGACTTTC. The V gene is TRBV5-4, the J gene TRBJ2-6, with D unresolved. Germline CDR1 SGHNT, CDR2 YYREEE (reference sequence). V was shortened by 5 bases and J by 1 base, with 7 bases between the two germline ends. The CDR3 extends over 14 amino acids.

V is TRBV18 and J is TRBJ1-2; D gene uncertain. The CDR3 runs to 15 residues. V was clipped by 3 bases and J by 2 bases, with 13 bases between them. CDR1 KGHSH and CDR2 LQKENI come from the germline V gene. CDR3 sequence: CASSPIFTENYGYTF. CDR3 nucleotide sequence: TGTGCCAGCTCACCCATATTTACTGAGAACTATGGCTACACCTTC.

This clone has only one observation. The J gene is TRBJ2-7, the V gene TRBV2; D is ambiguous. Trimming removed 6 bases at V and 6 bases at J, with 9 bases between. This CDR3 comprises 11 residues. The germline V gene has CDR1 SNHLY and CDR2 FYNNEI. The CDR3 loop is CASSRAGEQYV. CDR3 bases: TGTGCCAGCAGCCGGGCAGGCGAGCAGTACGTC.

Only a few counts were recorded for this clone. V and J are TRBV29-1 and TRBJ2-5, with a tentative D call TRBD1 (7 bases). This CDR3 spans 16 amino acids. Germline CDR1 reads SQVTM; CDR2 reads ANQGSEA. The V gene lost 0 bases and the J gene lost 5 bases, with 19 bases spanning the gap. The CDR3 loop reads CSVEDPRLGGGETQYF. The CDR3 DNA is TGCAGCGTTGAAGACCCCCGACTCGGAGGGGGCGAGACCCAGTACTTC. The whole variable domain, filled in from reference TRBV29-1 and TRBJ2-5, reads SAVISQKPSRDICQRGTSLTIQCQVDSQVTMMFWYRQQPGQSLTLIATANQGSEATYESGFVIDKFPISRPNLTFSTLTVSNMSPEDSSIYLCSVEDPRLGGGETQYFGPGTRLLVL.

The chain links TRBV7-9 to TRBJ1-1; a weak D match, TRBD1 (6 bases). V was pared by 1 base and J by 0 bases, with 6 bases between. Germline CDR1 reads SEHNR; CDR2 reads FQNEAQ (reference sequence). CDR3 length: 14 residues. In nucleotides, the CDR3 is TGTGCCAGCAGCTTAGGGACAGTGAACACTGAAGCTTTCTTT. Its protein product is CASSLGTVNTEAFF.

This clone has more than one count but fewer than ten. The chain is built from TRBV10-3 and TRBJ2-1; D possibly matches TRBD1 or TRBD2 (5 bases each). The germline V gene has CDR1 ENHRY and CDR2 SYGVKD. With 1 base removed from V and 12 bases from J, the gap between germline ends came to 7 bases. The CDR3 spans 11 residues. The DNA for the CDR3 is TGTGCCATCAGTGAGTGGGACCGGCAGTTCTTC. This gives the protein CAISEWDRQFF.

The V call is TRBV5-1, the J call TRBJ1-4, with D hard to call. CDR3 size: 13 residues. Trimming pared 2 bases from V and 1 base from J, leaving 3 bases between. Germline CDR1 reads SGHRS; CDR2 reads YFSETQ. This chain's CDR3 is CASSLGTNEKLFF. As DNA, the CDR3 is TGCGCCAGCAGCTTAGGAACTAATGAAAAACTGTTTTTT. Using reference TRBV5-1 and TRBJ1-4 for the parts outside the CDR3, the full variable domain is KAGVTQTPRYLIKTRGQQVTLSCSPISGHRSVSWYQQTPGQGLQFLFEYFSETQRNKGNFPGRFSGRQFSNSRSEMNVSTLELGDSALYLCASSLGTNEKLFFGSGTQLSVL.

The V gene is TRBV5-4, the J gene TRBJ2-2, with 10 bases lining up with TRBD2. The CDR3 has 16 amino acids. V dropped 2 bases and J dropped 6; count of bases not matched to a gene: 7. The germline V gene has CDR1 SGHNT and CDR2 YYREEE (reference sequence). The CDR3 sequence is CASSFGVAGGPGELFF. The CDR3 DNA reads as TGTGCCAGCAGCTTTGGGGTAGCGGGAGGTCCCGGGGAGCTGTTTTTT. Combining the CDR3 with reference TRBV5-4 and TRBJ2-2 gives the whole variable domain ETGVTQSPTHLIKTRGQQVTLRCSSQSGHNTVSWYQQALGQGPQFIFQYYREEENGRGNFPPRFSGLQFPNYSSELNVNALELDDSALYLCASSFGVAGGPGELFFGEGSRLTVL.

On this clone: Other nucleotide sequences from this sample produce the same CDR3. The rearrangement uses TRBV2 and TRBJ1-1; TRBD1 matches at 10 bases. Germline CDR1 is SNHLY and CDR2 is FYNNEI. The CDR3 loop spans 15 amino acids. Unmatched junction bases numbered 7, after V lost 4 bases and J lost 5 bases. CDR3 in amino acids: CASSGQGARGTEAFF. CDR3 coding DNA: TGTGCCAGCAGTGGACAGGGGGCTCGAGGGACTGAAGCTTTCTTT.

Only a few counts were recorded for this clone. The chain employs TRBV27 and TRBJ2-1, with D possibly being TRBD2 (6 bases). The V and J ends lost 2 bases and 7 bases respectively, with 6 bases between them. Looked up from germline, CDR1 is MNHEY and CDR2 is SMNVEV (reference sequence). This CDR3 is built from 12 residues. For the CDR3, the DNA is TGTGCCAGCAGTTTAGGGGGGAATGAGCAGTTCTTC. This encodes CASSLGGNEQFF.

This chain connects TRBV6-5 to TRBJ1-6; D unresolved. The CDR3 length is 14 residues. Trimming cost V 2 bases and J 7 bases, with 9 bases left between them. CDR1 and CDR2 (germline): MNHEY, SVGAGI. This CDR3 is CASSYVSQNSPLHF. In nucleotides, the CDR3 is TGTGCCAGCAGTTACGTCAGCCAGAATTCACCCCTCCACTTT.

This clone was counted once. This chain connects TRBV6-5 to TRBJ2-5; unclear D gene. V lost 6 bases, J lost 5 bases, and 7 bases lay in between. The CDR3 totals 11 residues. Germline lookup yields CDR1 MNHEY and CDR2 SVGAGI. DNA for the CDR3: TGTGCCAGCAGCCGGAAGGAGACCCAGTACTTC. Amino acids: CASSRKETQYF.

This clone was seen a handful of times. V usage is TRBV19 and J usage is TRBJ1-5; D unresolved. V lost 6 bases and J 8 bases, leaving 20 bases between the germline ends. CDR3 size: 15 residues. Germline CDR1 reads LNHDA; CDR2 reads SQIVND (reference sequence). The CDR3 DNA follows: TGTGCCAGTAGAATATTGATGACCGGTGATAAGCCCCAGCATTTT. Its protein is CASRILMTGDKPQHF. Looking up the rest from reference TRBV19 and TRBJ1-5 gives the full variable domain: DGGITQSPKYLFRKEGQNVTLSCEQNLNHDAMYWYRQDPGQGLRLIYYSQIVNDFQKGDIAEGYSVSREKKESFPLTVTSAQKNPTAFYLCASRILMTGDKPQHFGDGTRLSIL.